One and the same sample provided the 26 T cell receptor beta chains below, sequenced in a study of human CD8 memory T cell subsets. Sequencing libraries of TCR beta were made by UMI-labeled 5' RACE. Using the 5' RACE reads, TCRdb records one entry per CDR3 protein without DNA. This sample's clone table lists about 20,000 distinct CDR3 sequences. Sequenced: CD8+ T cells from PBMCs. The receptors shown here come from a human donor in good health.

The chain's CDR3 is CASSPRDFSRSTDTQYF. The chain links TRBV7-9 to TRBJ2-3; the TRBD2 assignment by TCRdb is unverifiable without DNA. The CDR3 consists of 17 residues. Germline V gene sequence: CDR1 SEHNR, CDR2 FQNEAQ (reference sequence). Variable domain in full (rest from reference TRBV7-9 and TRBJ2-3): DTGVSQNPRHKITKRGQNVTFRCDPISEHNRLYWYRQTLGQGPEFLTYFQNEAQLEKSRLLSDRFSAERPKGSFSTLEIQRTEQGDSAMYLCASSPRDFSRSTDTQYFGPGTRLTVL.

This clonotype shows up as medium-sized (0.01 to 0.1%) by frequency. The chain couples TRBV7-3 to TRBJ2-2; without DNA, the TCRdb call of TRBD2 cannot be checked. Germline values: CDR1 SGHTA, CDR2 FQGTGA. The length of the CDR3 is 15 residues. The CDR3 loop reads CASSPIAGNTGELFF.

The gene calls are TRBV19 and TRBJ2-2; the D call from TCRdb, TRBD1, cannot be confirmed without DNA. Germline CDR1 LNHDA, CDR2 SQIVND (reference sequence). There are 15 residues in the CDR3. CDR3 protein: CASLTGGANTGELFF.

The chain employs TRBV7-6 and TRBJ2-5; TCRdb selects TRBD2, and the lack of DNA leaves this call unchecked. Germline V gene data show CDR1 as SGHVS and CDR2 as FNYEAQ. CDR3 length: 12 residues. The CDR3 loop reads CASSPQGLSQYF.

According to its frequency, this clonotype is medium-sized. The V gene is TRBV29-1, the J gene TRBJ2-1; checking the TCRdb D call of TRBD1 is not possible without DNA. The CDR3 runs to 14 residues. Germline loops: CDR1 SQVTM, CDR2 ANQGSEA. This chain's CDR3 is CSVGYSGDYNEQFF.

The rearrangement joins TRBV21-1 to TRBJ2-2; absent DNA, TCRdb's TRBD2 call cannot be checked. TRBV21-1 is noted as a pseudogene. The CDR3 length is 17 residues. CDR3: CASSPTGAGVVTGELFF.

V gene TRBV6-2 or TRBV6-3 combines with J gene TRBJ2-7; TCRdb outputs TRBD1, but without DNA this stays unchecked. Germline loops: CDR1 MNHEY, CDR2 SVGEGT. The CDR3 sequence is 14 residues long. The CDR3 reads CASSLGQGASEQYF.

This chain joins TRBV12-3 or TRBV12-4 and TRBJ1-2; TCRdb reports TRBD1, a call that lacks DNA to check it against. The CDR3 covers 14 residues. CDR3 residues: CASSQNTGAEGYTF.

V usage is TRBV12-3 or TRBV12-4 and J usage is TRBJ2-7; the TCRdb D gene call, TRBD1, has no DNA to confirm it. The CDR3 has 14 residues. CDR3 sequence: CASSTGSQGYEQYF.

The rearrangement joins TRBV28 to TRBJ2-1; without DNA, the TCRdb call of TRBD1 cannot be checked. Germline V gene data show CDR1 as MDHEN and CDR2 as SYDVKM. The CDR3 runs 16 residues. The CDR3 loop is CASSSLREGKGDEQFF.

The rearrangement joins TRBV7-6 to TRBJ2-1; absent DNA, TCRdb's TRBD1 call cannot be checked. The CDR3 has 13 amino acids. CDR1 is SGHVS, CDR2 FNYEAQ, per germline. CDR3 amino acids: CASSSGLNNEQFF.

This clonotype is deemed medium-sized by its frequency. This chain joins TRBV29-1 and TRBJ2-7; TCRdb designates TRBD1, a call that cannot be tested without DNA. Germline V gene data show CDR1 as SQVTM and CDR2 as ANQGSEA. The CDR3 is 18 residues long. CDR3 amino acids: CSVVGRSTGTGGTYEQYF.

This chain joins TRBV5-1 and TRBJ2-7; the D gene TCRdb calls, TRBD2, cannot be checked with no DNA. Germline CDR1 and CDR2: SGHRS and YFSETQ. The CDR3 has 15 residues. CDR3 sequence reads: CASSPSHPTSYEQYF.

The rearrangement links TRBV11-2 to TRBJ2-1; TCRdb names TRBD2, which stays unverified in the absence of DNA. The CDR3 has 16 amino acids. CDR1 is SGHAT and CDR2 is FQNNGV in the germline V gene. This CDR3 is CASSDSGGSRESEQFF.

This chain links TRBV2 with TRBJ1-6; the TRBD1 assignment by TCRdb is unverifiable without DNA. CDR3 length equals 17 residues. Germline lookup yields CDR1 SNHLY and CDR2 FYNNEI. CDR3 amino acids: CASSDQGALPYNSPLHF.

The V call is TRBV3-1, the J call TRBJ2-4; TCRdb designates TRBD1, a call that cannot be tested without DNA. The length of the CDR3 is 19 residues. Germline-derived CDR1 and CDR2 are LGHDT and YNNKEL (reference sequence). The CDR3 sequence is CASSGLSDRGFGAKNIQYF.

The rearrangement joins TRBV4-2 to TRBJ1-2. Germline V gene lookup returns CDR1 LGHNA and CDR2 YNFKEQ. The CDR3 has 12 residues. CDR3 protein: CASSQDRVGYTF.

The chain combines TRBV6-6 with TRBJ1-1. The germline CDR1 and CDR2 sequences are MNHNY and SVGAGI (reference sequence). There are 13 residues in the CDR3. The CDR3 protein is CASGGGRETEAFF.

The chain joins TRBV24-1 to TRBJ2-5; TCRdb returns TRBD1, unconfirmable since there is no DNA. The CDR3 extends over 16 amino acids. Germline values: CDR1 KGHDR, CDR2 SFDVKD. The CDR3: CATSDSDRAFQETQYF.

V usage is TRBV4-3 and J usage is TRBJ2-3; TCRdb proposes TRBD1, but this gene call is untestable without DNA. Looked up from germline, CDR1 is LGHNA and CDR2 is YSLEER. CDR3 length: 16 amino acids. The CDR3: CASSQDRTGGTDTQYF.

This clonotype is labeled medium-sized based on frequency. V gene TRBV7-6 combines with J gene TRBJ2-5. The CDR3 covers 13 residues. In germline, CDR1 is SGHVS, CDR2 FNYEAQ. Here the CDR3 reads CASSPSHQETQYF.

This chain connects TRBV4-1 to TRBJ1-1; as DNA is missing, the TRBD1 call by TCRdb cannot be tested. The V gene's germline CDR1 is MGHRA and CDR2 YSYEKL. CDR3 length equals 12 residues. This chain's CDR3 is CASRPTGGGAFF.

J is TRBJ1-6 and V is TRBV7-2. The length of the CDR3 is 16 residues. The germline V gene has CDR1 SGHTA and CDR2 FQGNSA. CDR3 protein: CASSLAVGVDNSPLHF.

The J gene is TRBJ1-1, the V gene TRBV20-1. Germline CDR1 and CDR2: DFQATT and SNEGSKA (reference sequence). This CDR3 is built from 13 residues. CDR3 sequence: CSASGRYLTEAFF.

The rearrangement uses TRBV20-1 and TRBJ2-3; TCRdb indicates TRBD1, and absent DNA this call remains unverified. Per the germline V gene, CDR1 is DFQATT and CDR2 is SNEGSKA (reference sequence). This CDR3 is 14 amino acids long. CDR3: CRPGQTSNTDTQYF.

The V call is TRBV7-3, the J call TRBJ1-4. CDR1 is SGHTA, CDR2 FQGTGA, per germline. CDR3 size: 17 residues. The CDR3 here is CASSLTSRNLTNEKLFF.